This T cell receptor (beta chain) comes out of a study of metastatic and nonmetastatic thyroid tumors. TCRdb re-called clones via MiXCR from the PCR reads. This sample has around 30,000 clones, with under 25% found just once. No treatment had been given to any patient before thyroid surgery. This clone was seen ten or more times. Sequencing input: blood. This TCR derives from a female donor with papillary thyroid cancer or a benign thyroid nodule (not recorded which). Some clones in this sample may be carry-over from other donors' samples.

The CDR3 sequence is CAISEQGASNQPQHF. The CDR3 nucleotides read TGTGCCATCAGTGAACAGGGGGCGAGCAATCAGCCCCAGCATTTT. The rearrangement links TRBV10-3 to TRBJ1-5; TRBD1 matches 9 bases. The CDR3 is 15 amino acids. The V gene end was trimmed by 3 bases and the J gene end by 1 base; junction bases not matched to a gene: 1. Per germline, CDR1 ENHRY and CDR2 SYGVKD.